Listed here is a single TCR beta chain. What it binds is unknown. The data are from a study of T cell responses to AZD1222 COVID-19 vaccine. General study findings and limits: The donor group comprised mostly white British people and more females; the analysis possibly underestimated clonal diversity. The peak T cell response came first, and repertoires were sampled only after it.

Data came from immunoSEQ multiplex PCR; TCRdb stores just in-frame clones and leaves some out. The sample comprises 140,000 to 150,000 clones, 93% of which are singletons, and over 4% rests with the top ten. The V end was cut by 0 bases, the J end by 8 bases, with 13 bases between. The CDR3 extends over 15 amino acids. Germline CDR1 reads LNHNV; CDR2 reads YYDKDF (reference sequence). The receptor was isolated from an adult in good health. The material was peripheral blood, obtained on day 0 of AZD1222 vaccination. The rearrangement joins TRBV15 to TRBJ1-4; D not resolved. In DNA form, the CDR3 reads TGTGCCACCAGCAGAGATAGTCGGGCGGACGAAAAACTGTTTTTT. Translation gives CATSRDSRADEKLFF.